This TCR beta chain was profiled in a study of cytomegalovirus exposure and HLA in healthy donors (dated by TCRdb to the late 2010s). Study-level background: According to an earlier analysis of 587 of the donors, about 179 million T cells yielded some 120 million unique TCR beta sequences and approximately 300 Gb of sequence data. All discovery cohort repertoires had been generated on a single sequencing platform. Several DR-DQ haplotypes were handled as single units for association and clustering because linkage in the cohort was strong. Donor age, sex, ethnicity and CMV serostatus were compiled alongside the repertoire data. The study was designed to test whether signatures of past pathogen exposure could be identified by cataloging public T cell receptors. An early release covering over 500 HLA-typed donors comprised about 310 gigabases of sequencing data and around 85 million unique TCR sequences. HLA typing covered class I and class II loci at four-digit resolution. Using immunosequencing, the study profiled T cell repertoires from roughly 650 subjects and related those repertoires to cytomegalovirus serostatus. Across around 400 genotyped donors of the cohort, an average of 235,054 unique TCR beta nucleotide sequences per donor were sequenced, and roughly 18% of those sequences were non-productive. The study combined high-throughput TCR immunosequencing, statistical association of individual TCRs with disease status, and machine learning to predict cytomegalovirus infection status. The later analysis used no new phenotypic data to find candidate immune exposures, relying instead on TCR beta sequences and their occurrence across donors. To decide whether each TCR beta V gene segment behaved as functional or pseudogenic, an earlier analysis of some 600 of the donors relied on high-throughput TCR beta sequencing. Genome-wide SNP genotypes for about three fifths of the 666 donors were used in a later genetic analysis, which treated that subset as a discovery cohort. Typing coverage varied by locus: roughly 629-640 donors for A, B, C, DRB1 and DQB1; approximately 500 for DQA1; some 610 for DPA1; more than 450 for DPB1. Of the approximately 400 genotyped donors, over 65% fell in the genetic ancestry cluster associated with self-reported Caucasian donors. To study patterns of TCR occurrence, a later analysis re-analyzed previously published TCR beta repertoires from 700 or so donors and added high-resolution HLA genotyping. Along with the approximately 700-subject first cohort, a separate validation cohort of approximately 110 different subjects was used.

The receptor library was made with the immunoSEQ multiplex PCR assay. For the multiplex PCR, a mixture combining 60 forward primers for TCR Vbeta segments and 13 reverse primers for TCR Jbeta segments was used. Amplification of the CDR3 region of rearranged TCR beta genes was performed with a multiplex PCR assay on genomic DNA. The Illumina HiSeq System was used to sequence the amplified TCR beta libraries as 87-base-pair reads. From the authors' description of their analysis: A later analysis counted approximately 76 million unique TCR beta chains across the 650 to 700 repertoires, and roughly 11 million of these chains were shared by at least two donors. A nearest-neighbor algorithm error-corrected the raw reads and collapsed the reads into unique sequences, merging closely related sequences to remove PCR and sequencing errors. CDR3 sequences were aligned to IMGT reference sequences to assign V, D and J gene segments. For a sequence to be retained, a match of at least six nucleotides was required to both a V gene segment and a J gene segment. A rearrangement was called productive if the CDR3 had no stop codons and remained in frame with V and J, and every other rearrangement was called non-productive. Following IMGT convention, CDR3 was defined as the stretch from the second conserved V-encoded cysteine up to the conserved J-encoded phenylalanine. The earlier analysis of about 620 of the donors excluded sequences that lacked an unambiguous match to a single V gene segment. An earlier analysis of about 590 of the donors classified V segments as functional when productive rearrangements were above 56.7% and as segregating when the standard deviation between donors was above 5%. A statistical classification framework was built for diagnosing cytomegalovirus status from the catalog of TCR beta chain sequences. In a later analysis, TCR nucleotide sequences were compared against IMGT/GENE-DB human TR gene sequences so that V and J genes could be assigned. The TCRdist pipeline was used in a later analysis to assign CDR3 sequences and most-parsimonious VDJ recombination scenarios. A later analysis defined each TCR beta chain by its CDR3 amino acid sequence plus V-gene family, and excluded reads lacking a unique V-gene family. To address suspected cross-contamination and a sequencing artifact, a later analysis removed around 590 highly shared, low-generation-probability nucleotide sequences. For each public chain, a later analysis derived a clonal expansion index from normalized ranks of inferred template counts within each repertoire. A later analysis computed generation probabilities with a VDJ recombination model fitted to out-of-frame rearrangements, and checked the results against IGoR. In a later analysis, TCR-TCR, TCR-HLA and TCR-CMV co-occurrence was scored with hypergeometric tests, and a repertoire-size bias correction was applied to TCR pairs. To estimate false discovery rates, a later analysis permuted the HLA or CMV assignments 20 times. In a later analysis, co-occurring TCRs were grouped using DBSCAN, and TCRdist sequence similarity was added for clustering within HLA-allele-positive subsets. For co-occurrence clustering, repertoires with fewer than 30,000 or more than 120,000 public chains were excluded, along with about five repertoires with anomalous nucleotide sharing. Entries here come from immuneACCESS through TCRdb and include only in-frame sequences with V and J called. Some clones fail to appear in such tables; in the studies checked, an unresolved V gene covers under half of the shortfall, and the cause of the remainder is unknown. V, J and clone size are those of that table, while D and trimming were read from the DNA. The sample records approximately 220,000 clones, roughly 84% of which are singletons. Approximately 1.4% of the sample goes to the ten largest clones.

Between the V and J ends, shortened by 2 bases and 1 base respectively, the junction contains 9 bases. There are 14 amino acids in the CDR3, from cysteine to phenylalanine inclusive. The kept DNA is CDR3 alone, 42 bases in frame from the first base. The germline V gene (reference sequence) gives CDR1 as SGHKS and CDR2 as YYEKEE. This clone was observed a handful of times. No cognate antigen has been identified for it. Base qualities are not recorded, but no much larger clone differs from it by a single base. The investigation overall reported the following: Because counts were too low, 15 to 20 rarely observed V segments, including chromosome 9 orphons, were left out of the earlier analysis of a few hundred of the donors. At a false discovery rate of 0.05, a later analysis linked about 16,000 TCR beta sequences to specific HLA alleles. When HLA alleles, especially DR and DQ, strongly co-occurred, attributing TCR associations to individual alleles was difficult. In this cohort, only TCR beta chains were sequenced, and detectable features were limited by the absence of alpha or paired-chain data. Broadly in line with IMGT annotations, most TCR beta V segments showed up in productive rearrangements about 90% or about 30% of the time in an earlier analysis of several hundred of the donors. In a later analysis, HLA-associated TCR beta chains showed more clonal expansion and lower generation probabilities than non-associated chains that were equally common. A further reported finding was that TCR beta sequences accurately predicted the HLA-A and HLA-B alleles for most subjects in the first cohort. The study listed 150 to 200 TCR beta chains as associated with cytomegalovirus. Most TCR sequences were seen in very few donors, while some public TCRs were found in many individuals. According to a later analysis, most CMV-associated TCR beta chains appeared to be HLA-restricted, and the HLA associations seemed to be driven largely by CMV exposure. The only immune exposure information available for the cohort was CMV serostatus. Correlated functional status among segregating V segments might reflect linkage disequilibrium, but an unknown experimental factor could not be ruled out. Some IMGT-functional V segments, including TRBV6-2 and TRBV6-3, could not be distinguished by the 87-base-pair reads and were therefore excluded. V-gene and J-gene trimming of TCR beta chains was associated with a missense DCLRE1C variant in a later genetic analysis, and the association was replicated in an independent cohort. Cytomegalovirus status was reported to be diagnosed by the classifier with high specificity and sensitivity in both the original and validation cohorts. A few of the identified cytomegalovirus-associated TCR beta chains were confirmed in vitro to be specific for cytomegalovirus antigens. The presence/absence analyses assumed that sequencing depth was roughly uniform across donors, and that assumption may not be true. According to a later genetic analysis, donors in an Asian-associated ancestry cluster had fewer N-insertions in productive TCRs than the approximately 700-donor mean. According to a later analysis, parvovirus B19, influenza, CMV and Epstein-Barr virus appeared linked to several top co-occurrence clusters. The authors suggested that the approach could potentially be generalized to other disease states and immunological phenotypes. According to a later analysis, TCR association rates differed among HLA loci, with DRB1 alleles showing the most associated TCRs and HLA-C alleles showing the fewest. Because some donors lacked HLA typing at each locus, the association tests relied only on the typed subset. The sequencing pipeline was judged likely to have produced a cluster of highly shared sequence variants as a technical artifact.

In total, fewer than 750 healthy bone marrow donors made up the cohort. At the time of sampling, all cohort members were nominally healthy, though unrecorded immune exposures were likely present. The donor was CMV seronegative and was included in the group of approximately 350 seronegative cohort members. A peripheral blood sample was provided by each donor, and peripheral blood mononuclear cells were used for TCR beta sequencing. The Qiagen DNeasy Blood Extraction Kit was used to extract genomic DNA from the blood cell samples. Sequencing input: PBMCs. The sequence links TRBV5-5 to TRBJ1-2, with an unclear D gene assignment. The clonotype was recovered from a girl between 5 and 17 years old in good health and CMV-seronegative. The CDR3 here reads CASSLGGLNYGYTF. The DNA is as follows: TGTGCCAGCAGCTTAGGAGGGCTTAACTATGGCTACACCTTC.